This passage covers 18 T cell receptor beta chains from one sample sequenced in a study of T cell changes during pregnancy in multiple sclerosis (dated by TCRdb to the late 2010s). Libraries were prepared through the immunoSEQ multiplex PCR assay. Entries here come from immuneACCESS through TCRdb and include only in-frame sequences with V and J called. Some clones fail to appear in such tables; in the studies checked, an unresolved V gene covers under half of the shortfall, and the cause of the remainder is unknown. The sample has approximately 130,000 clones on record, about 96% of them singletons. The leading ten clones occupy 0.44% of the sample. Source: peripheral blood, taken after pregnancy. The receptors were sampled from a female donor with multiple sclerosis, enrolled in a pregnancy study.

V is TRBV28 and J is TRBJ1-2; tentative D call: TRBD1 (6 bases). V was trimmed by 2 bases and J by 7 bases, leaving 14 bases between them. The V gene's germline CDR1 is MDHEN and CDR2 SYDVKM. There are 14 residues in the CDR3. CDR3 in amino acids: CASSLGDRGAGYTF. The DNA for the CDR3 is TGTGCCAGCAGTTTAGGAGACCGGGGGGCTGGCTACACCTTC.

The chain links TRBV6-6 to TRBJ2-7; 11 bases map to TRBD2. CDR1 and CDR2 from the germline V gene are MNHNY and SVGAGI (reference sequence). This CDR3 has 14 amino acids. Unmatched junction bases numbered 5, after V lost 7 bases and J lost 3 bases. CDR3 sequence reads: CASTRGLADYEQYF. Here the CDR3 DNA reads TGTGCCAGCACCCGGGGACTAGCGGACTACGAGCAGTACTTC.

The chain carries TRBV4-3 and TRBJ2-3; 14 bases line up with TRBD2. The trim removed 5 bases at V and 5 bases at J, leaving 3 bases unmatched. CDR1 and CDR2 from the germline V gene are LGHNA and YSLEER. This CDR3 spans 15 amino acids. DNA of the CDR3: TGCGCCAGCAGCAAGACTAGCGGGAGGGGAGATACGCAGTATTTT. It codes for CASSKTSGRGDTQYF.

The chain's CDR3 is CSVEIGQGGLYEQYF. The DNA of the CDR3 is TGCAGCGTTGAAATTGGACAGGGGGGGCTCTACGAGCAGTACTTC. The rearrangement links TRBV29-1 to TRBJ2-7; 10 bases are shared with TRBD1. V lost 2 bases to trimming and J lost 3 bases; unmatched junction nucleotides: 7. This CDR3 is built from 15 residues. Germline values: CDR1 SQVTM, CDR2 ANQGSEA.

This clone occurred once. The genes are TRBV4-1 and TRBJ2-7, with 8 bases matching TRBD2. The germline V gene has CDR1 MGHRA and CDR2 YSYEKL. J gave up 9 bases and V 0 bases, and 13 bases lay outside the gene matches. CDR3 length: 16 residues. This CDR3 is CASSQDWASGRIGQYF. The CDR3 coding sequence is TGCGCCAGCAGCCAAGATTGGGCTAGCGGGCGCATCGGGCAGTACTTC.

The chain joins TRBV5-1 to TRBJ1-2; D call uncertain. The CDR3 covers 14 residues. Germline V gene sequence: CDR1 SGHRS, CDR2 YFSETQ. V was cut by 0 bases and J by 4 bases, with 10 bases left in between. CDR3 nucleotide sequence: TGCGCCAGCAGCTTGGGAGAAGCGGGCTATGGCTACACCTTC. Protein sequence: CASSLGEAGYGYTF. Full variable domain (remainder filled in from reference TRBV5-1 and TRBJ1-2): KAGVTQTPRYLIKTRGQQVTLSCSPISGHRSVSWYQQTPGQGLQFLFEYFSETQRNKGNFPGRFSGRQFSNSRSEMNVSTLELGDSALYLCASSLGEAGYGYTFGSGTRLTVV.

This chain connects TRBV7-6 to TRBJ2-3; D is ambiguous. The CDR3 runs 13 residues. Germline V CDR1 and CDR2: SGHVS, FNYEAQ. Trimming stripped 5 bases from V and 4 bases from J, with 10 bases between. CDR3 sequence (DNA): TGTGCCAGCAGCCCCCCGGTGCCAGATACGCAGTATTTT. Translated, it gives CASSPPVPDTQYF.

The chain carries TRBV5-8 and TRBJ2-1; D unresolved. CDR3 length: 15 amino acids. V was shortened by 0 bases and J by 4 bases, with 11 bases between the two germline ends. The germline V gene has CDR1 SGHTS and CDR2 YDEGEE. Here the CDR3 DNA reads TGTGCCAGCAGCTTGGCCAGTCCGCCGTACAATGAGCAGTTCTTC. This sequence encodes CASSLASPPYNEQFF. The entire variable domain, with the rest obtained from reference TRBV5-8 and TRBJ2-1, is as follows: EAGVTQSPTHLIKTRGQQATLRCSPISGHTSVYWYQQALGLGLQFLLWYDEGEERNRGNFPPRFSGRQFPNYSSELNVNALELEDSALYLCASSLASPPYNEQFFGPGTRLTVL.

The J gene is TRBJ2-2, the V gene TRBV11-3; a weak D match, TRBD2 (5 bases). This CDR3 is 14 amino acids long. Trimming cost V 8 bases and J 0 bases, with 10 bases left between them. Germline-derived CDR1 and CDR2 are SGHNT and YENEEA. CDR3 loop: CASSGRPNTGELFF. CDR3 in DNA: TGTGCCAGCTCGGGGAGACCGAACACCGGGGAGCTGTTTTTT.

The chain uses TRBV19 and TRBJ1-5; no clear D. Per the germline V gene, CDR1 is LNHDA and CDR2 is SQIVND (reference sequence). There are 15 residues in the CDR3. V was clipped by 5 bases and J by 7 bases, with 18 bases between them. CDR3 sequence reads: CASSPGEGSGQPQHF. CDR3 sequence (DNA): TGTGCCAGTAGTCCCGGTGAGGGTTCAGGACAGCCCCAGCATTTT.

This chain connects TRBV14 to TRBJ2-5; TRBD2 matches 12 bases. The CDR3 is made up of 18 amino acids. The V gene end was trimmed by 4 bases and the J gene end by 4 bases; junction bases not matched to a gene: 13. CDR1 SGHDN and CDR2 FVKESK come from the germline V gene. The CDR3 nucleotides read TGTGCCAGCAGCCCGGACACTCCGGGACTAGCGGGTGGAGAGACCCAGTACTTC. It encodes CASSPDTPGLAGGETQYF.

The chain carries TRBV5-3 and TRBJ2-4; perhaps TRBD2 as D (6 bases). TRBV5-3 is sorted into the ORF group, with uncertain function. Trimming took 0 bases from V and 3 from J, leaving 13 bases between them. This CDR3 contains 16 residues. Here the CDR3 reads CARSLAASDGKNIQYF. DNA for the CDR3: TGTGCCAGAAGCTTGGCGGCTAGCGATGGCAAAAACATTCAGTACTTC.

V is TRBV29-1 and J is TRBJ2-7; 11 nucleotides agree with TRBD2. The CDR3 runs 13 residues. CDR1 and CDR2 from the germline V gene are SQVTM and ANQGSEA. Germline trimming cut 4 bases from V and 5 bases from J; bases unmatched to any gene: 4. As DNA, the CDR3 is TGCAGCGTTGGACTAGCGGGAACCAACGAGCAGTACTTC. It encodes CSVGLAGTNEQYF.

The V call is TRBV7-9, the J call TRBJ2-3, with 10 nucleotides matching TRBD2. Germline V lookup: CDR1 SEHNR, CDR2 FQNEAQ (reference sequence). The CDR3 runs to 15 residues. J was trimmed by 5 bases and V by 0 bases; bases with no gene match: 2. The CDR3 region is CASSLARTSGDTQYF. Here the CDR3 DNA reads TGTGCCAGCAGCTTAGCGCGGACTAGCGGAGATACGCAGTATTTT.

This chain's CDR3 is CASRSPRQGAFF. Written as DNA, the CDR3 is TGTGCCAGCAGATCCCCGAGACAGGGAGCTTTCTTT. The chain uses TRBV6-5 and TRBJ1-1, with 7 bases matching TRBD1. Losses at the gene ends were 6 bases for V and 10 bases for J; bases not matched to a gene: 8. The CDR3 runs 12 residues. Per the germline V gene, CDR1 is MNHEY and CDR2 is SVGAGI.

The genes are TRBV27 and TRBJ2-1, with D maybe TRBD2 (6 bases). Germline V CDR1 and CDR2: MNHEY, SMNVEV (reference sequence). Deletions cut 3 bases from V and 9 bases from J, with 12 bases between. CDR3 length: 13 amino acids. The CDR3 nucleotides read TGTGCCAGCAGTTTGGGGGAGGCGGCTGAGCAGTTCTTC. Its protein product is CASSLGEAAEQFF.

V is TRBV7-6 and J is TRBJ2-1, with D possibly TRBD2 on 6 matching bases. This CDR3 is built from 17 residues. Germline V lookup: CDR1 SGHVS, CDR2 FNYEAQ. Trimming took off 1 base at V and 7 bases at J, with 20 bases between the two ends. The CDR3 is CASSLVGLLSRGNEQFF. CDR3 bases: TGTGCCAGCAGCTTAGTGGGACTCCTTTCCCGGGGGAATGAGCAGTTCTTC.

This clone showed up just once. The genes are TRBV19 and TRBJ1-2; tentative D call: TRBD1 (5 bases). This CDR3 region has 13 residues. With 5 bases removed from V and 5 bases from J, the gap between germline ends came to 12 bases. In germline, CDR1 is LNHDA, CDR2 SQIVND (reference sequence). The CDR3 DNA follows: TGTGCCAGTAGTGGTTTGGGGGGGTATGGCTACACCTTC. Its protein is CASSGLGGYGYTF.